Presented here are 28 T cell receptor beta chains from one specimen sequenced in a study of shared clonotypes between healthy human individuals. Clones were read by immunoSEQ multiplex PCR, and TCRdb kept only the in-frame ones, dropping some. The profile covers under 1 million clones, with 95% to 97% appearing a single time and less than 0.25% taken by the ten largest. Naivety among CD8 cells was defined by CD45RO negativity and positive CCR7 selection, thereby excluding terminally differentiated effector memory CD45RA+ cells. Material: naive CD8+ T cells sorted from blood. These receptors came from a man aged 25 to 40 in good health.

The CDR3 loop is CASSFRETGELFF. For the CDR3, the DNA is TGTGCCAGCAGCTTCAGGGAGACCGGGGAGCTGTTTTTT. This chain connects TRBV5-6 to TRBJ2-2; possibly TRBD1 or TRBD2 for D (5 bases each). Germline CDR1 is SGHDT and CDR2 is YYEEEE. This CDR3 is 13 amino acids long. V was cut by 2 bases and J by 5 bases, with 7 bases left in between. Together with reference TRBV5-6 and TRBJ2-2, the CDR3 gives the full variable domain: DAGVTQSPTHLIKTRGQQVTLRCSPKSGHDTVSWYQQALGQGPQFIFQYYEEEERQRGNFPDRFSGHQFPNYSSELNVNALLLGDSALYLCASSFRETGELFFGEGSRLTVL.

The genes are TRBV18 and TRBJ2-1, with TRBD1 matching over 9 bases. V gave up 0 bases and J gave up 8 bases; unmatched junction bases: 2. The CDR3 covers 14 residues. Germline loops: CDR1 KGHSH, CDR2 LQKENI. In DNA, the CDR3 is TGTGCCAGCTCACCACCGGACAGGGGTTATGAGCAGTTCTTC. Translated, it gives CASSPPDRGYEQFF.

This clone appeared once. This CDR3 is CASSLPSDTLQETQYF. The CDR3 DNA follows: TGTGCCAGCAGCTTACCCTCAGACACACTCCAAGAGACCCAGTACTTC. This chain connects TRBV7-2 to TRBJ2-5; D is uncertain. V was pared by 2 bases and J by 1 base, with 14 bases between. The CDR3 totals 16 residues. Germline V CDR1 and CDR2: SGHTA, FQGNSA.

In its sample, this clone was seen once. This rearrangement joins TRBV9 to TRBJ2-2; 11 bases map to TRBD1. Germline CDR1 SGDLS, CDR2 YYNGEE. V gave up 0 bases and J gave up 6 bases; unmatched junction bases: 7. The CDR3 runs 17 residues. CDR3 in amino acids: CASSVEGTGGNSGELFF. DNA for the CDR3: TGTGCCAGCAGCGTAGAGGGGACAGGGGGTAACTCCGGGGAGCTGTTTTTT. The variable domain in full, completed from reference TRBV9 and TRBJ2-2, reads DSGVTQTPKHLITATGQRVTLRCSPRSGDLSVYWYQQSLDQGLQFLIQYYNGEERAKGNILERFSAQQFPDLHSELNLSSLELGDSALYFCASSVEGTGGNSGELFFGEGSRLTVL.

This chain uses TRBV28 with TRBJ1-4, with TRBD1 matching over 7 bases. Germline trimming cut 8 bases from V and 0 bases from J; bases unmatched to any gene: 12. Germline V gene data show CDR1 as MDHEN and CDR2 as SYDVKM. This CDR3 comprises 17 residues. The CDR3 protein is CASGPSRDSATNEKLFF. Written as DNA, the CDR3 is TGTGCCAGCGGCCCGTCAAGGGACAGTGCAACTAATGAAAAACTGTTTTTT.

V is TRBV10-2 and J is TRBJ2-3, with a weak D call TRBD2 (5 bases). The CDR3 sequence is 16 residues long. Looked up from germline, CDR1 is WSHSY and CDR2 is SAAADI. Trimming removed 3 bases at V and 2 bases at J, with 15 bases between. CDR3 nucleotides: TGCGCCAGCAGTGATCGCCACCAAGACTACACAGATACGCAGTATTTT. Encoded protein: CASSDRHQDYTDTQYF.

This chain joins TRBV15 and TRBJ1-2; tentative D call: TRBD1 (6 bases). Trimming cost V 5 bases and J 0 bases, with 16 bases left between them. From germline, CDR1 is LNHNV and CDR2 YYDKDF (reference sequence). There are 16 residues in the CDR3. The CDR3 protein is CATSPDRGVSNYGYTF. The CDR3 DNA sequence: TGTGCCACCAGCCCAGATAGGGGGGTGTCTAACTATGGCTACACCTTC. Based on the CDR3 plus reference TRBV15 and TRBJ1-2, the full variable domain is DAMVIQNPRYQVTQFGKPVTLSCSQTLNHNVMYWYQQKSSQAPKLLFHYYDKDFNNEADTPDNFQSRRPNTSFCFLDIRSPGLGDTAMYLCATSPDRGVSNYGYTFGSGTRLTVV.

The J gene is TRBJ2-2, the V gene TRBV9, with D maybe TRBD1 (6 bases). Trimming took off 0 bases at V and 5 bases at J, with 14 bases between the two ends. Germline CDR1 is SGDLS and CDR2 is YYNGEE. The CDR3 is 16 residues long. Here the CDR3 reads CASSVEDGTTTGELFF. The CDR3 region has the DNA TGTGCCAGCAGCGTAGAGGACGGGACAACGACCGGGGAGCTGTTTTTT.

This chain links TRBV9 with TRBJ2-1; 7 bases line up with TRBD2. Germline CDR1 and CDR2: SGDLS and YYNGEE. The junction had 12 bases not matched to a gene; V was cut back by 5 bases and J by 7 bases. The CDR3 is 15 amino acids. This CDR3 reads CASSLSGMVGNEQFF. The CDR3 nucleotides are TGTGCCAGCAGTCTCAGCGGGATGGTAGGTAATGAGCAGTTCTTC.

The chain uses TRBV5-1 and TRBJ2-5; D might be TRBD1 (5 bases). The CDR3 consists of 15 residues. Germline V CDR1 and CDR2: SGHRS, YFSETQ. V was pared by 0 bases and J by 0 bases, with 9 bases between. The CDR3 DNA follows: TGCGCCAGCAGCTTGGAAGGGGCCAACCAAGAGACCCAGTACTTC. Protein: CASSLEGANQETQYF.

This chain links TRBV7-9 with TRBJ2-7; TRBD2 matches at 8 bases. V shed 1 base and J 2 bases; nucleotides not matched to a gene: 1. Germline V gene sequence: CDR1 SEHNR, CDR2 FQNEAQ (reference sequence). The CDR3 spans 14 residues. CDR3 loop: CASSLEREPYEQYF. The CDR3, as DNA: TGTGCCAGCAGCTTAGAGCGGGAGCCCTACGAGCAGTACTTC.

This chain links TRBV18 with TRBJ2-7, with 13 positions matching TRBD2. The V gene end was trimmed by 3 bases and the J gene end by 3 bases; junction bases not matched to a gene: 20. Per the germline V gene, CDR1 is KGHSH and CDR2 is LQKENI. CDR3 size: 21 residues. The CDR3 reads CASSPTQILAGGPKENYEQYF. DNA for the CDR3: TGTGCCAGCTCACCTACCCAAATACTAGCGGGAGGGCCAAAGGAAAACTACGAGCAGTACTTC.

The gene calls are TRBV5-1 and TRBJ1-1; a possible D gene is TRBD1 (5 bases). The CDR3 length is 14 residues. Deletions cut 0 bases from V and 4 bases from J, with 10 bases between. Germline V gene sequence: CDR1 SGHRS, CDR2 YFSETQ. The CDR3 sequence is CASSLEGQGTEAFF. Here the CDR3 DNA reads TGCGCCAGCAGCTTGGAGGGCCAGGGCACTGAAGCTTTCTTT. The full variable domain, its missing parts supplied by reference TRBV5-1 and TRBJ1-1, is KAGVTQTPRYLIKTRGQQVTLSCSPISGHRSVSWYQQTPGQGLQFLFEYFSETQRNKGNFPGRFSGRQFSNSRSEMNVSTLELGDSALYLCASSLEGQGTEAFFGQGTRLTVV.

The chain joins TRBV28 to TRBJ2-3; D could derive from TRBD1 or TRBD2 (5 bases each). Germline assignment: CDR1 MDHEN and CDR2 SYDVKM. The V and J ends lost 1 base and 1 base respectively, with 24 bases between them. CDR3 length: 20 residues. This CDR3 is CASSLLSGTGPTGGTDTQYF. The CDR3 nucleotides read TGTGCCAGCAGTTTATTGTCCGGGACGGGACCTACAGGCGGCACAGATACGCAGTATTTT.

The genes are TRBV4-3 and TRBJ2-3; TRBD2 matches at 14 bases. CDR3 length: 19 residues. Trimming removed 0 bases from V and 6 bases from J; junction bases left unmatched: 11. From germline, CDR1 is LGHNA and CDR2 YSLEER. The CDR3 is CASSQDRFRLAGGDDTQYF. CDR3 nucleotides: TGCGCCAGCAGCCAAGATCGCTTTCGACTAGCGGGAGGGGATGATACGCAGTATTTT.

The CDR3 coding sequence is TGCAGCGTTGAAGGAGGTCAGATTCCCTACAATGAGCAGTTCTTC. Amino acids: CSVEGGQIPYNEQFF. The chain recombines TRBV29-1 with TRBJ2-1; unclear D gene. The CDR3 spans 15 residues. Trimming cost V 1 base and J 2 bases, with 12 bases left between them. Germline V gives CDR1 SQVTM, CDR2 ANQGSEA.

The V and J genes are TRBV2 and TRBJ2-3, with TRBD1 identical over 9 bases. The germline V gene encodes CDR1 SNHLY and CDR2 FYNNEI. With 6 bases clipped from V and 2 bases from J, the junction kept 9 bases outside the gene matches. The CDR3 length is 16 residues. The CDR3, as DNA: TGTGCCAGCAGACCCCTTCGGGACAGGGTCACAGATACGCAGTATTTT. The encoded protein is CASRPLRDRVTDTQYF.

This clone has only one observation. The gene calls are TRBV25-1 and TRBJ2-3; D unresolved. V was trimmed by 8 bases and J by 4 bases, leaving 13 bases between them. The germline V gene encodes CDR1 MGHDK and CDR2 SYGVNS. This CDR3 contains 13 residues. The CDR3 DNA sequence: TGTGCCAGCGGGCACTCGGGTCCAGATACGCAGTATTTT. This gives the protein CASGHSGPDTQYF.

The CDR3 region has the DNA TGTGCCAGCAGCCCCCGGACTAGCGGGAGGGGAGCCAAAAACATTCAGTACTTC. Translated, it gives CASSPRTSGRGAKNIQYF. This chain uses TRBV7-2 with TRBJ2-4, with 15 bases fitting TRBD2. The CDR3 runs 18 residues. The J segment lost 0 bases and the V segment lost 5 bases, leaving 5 bases of the junction unmatched. Germline CDR1 and CDR2: SGHTA and FQGNSA.

V and J are TRBV27 and TRBJ1-2; D is possibly TRBD1 (5 bases). V was clipped by 5 bases and J by 3 bases, with 22 bases between them. The CDR3 has 17 residues. Germline V gene data show CDR1 as MNHEY and CDR2 as SMNVEV (reference sequence). The CDR3 sequence is CASSPPLGQGRDYGYTF. The CDR3 bases are TGTGCCAGCAGTCCCCCACTCGGACAAGGACGGGACTATGGCTACACCTTC.

The chain employs TRBV27 and TRBJ2-7, with D possibly being TRBD1 (6 bases). The CDR3 length is 13 residues. V was shortened by 10 bases and J by 2 bases, with 15 bases between the two germline ends. From germline, CDR1 is MNHEY and CDR2 SMNVEV (reference sequence). Here the CDR3 DNA reads TGTGCCACCAGAGGGTGGGACACCTACGAGCAGTACTTC. This encodes CATRGWDTYEQYF.

The chain carries TRBV29-1 and TRBJ2-2; 12 nucleotides align to TRBD1. The CDR3 totals 16 residues. V trimming: 4 bases; J trimming: 7 bases; junction bases outside the gene matches: 10. Per the germline V gene, CDR1 is SQVTM and CDR2 is ANQGSEA. The CDR3 DNA follows: TGCAGCGTTGTCCTCGGGACAGGGGGCGCCGGCGGGGAGCTGTTTTTT. Its protein is CSVVLGTGGAGGELFF.

With regard to this clone: Other DNA sequences within the sample encode an identical CDR3. The chain joins TRBV29-1 to TRBJ1-2; possibly TRBD1 for D (6 bases). The CDR3 is 12 residues long. Germline V gives CDR1 SQVTM, CDR2 ANQGSEA. V lost 0 bases to trimming and J lost 8 bases, with 10 bases between them. The chain's CDR3 is CSVEDRGYGYTF. The CDR3 nucleotides read TGCAGCGTTGAAGATAGGGGGTACGGCTACACCTTC. Together with reference TRBV29-1 and TRBJ1-2, the CDR3 gives the full variable domain: SAVISQKPSRDICQRGTSLTIQCQVDSQVTMMFWYRQQPGQSLTLIATANQGSEATYESGFVIDKFPISRPNLTFSTLTVSNMSPEDSSIYLCSVEDRGYGYTFGSGTRLTVV.

For this clone: This same CDR3 is encoded by further DNA sequences in the sample. This rearrangement joins TRBV29-1 to TRBJ2-1, with D uncertain. Trimming removed 6 bases from V and 0 bases from J, with 12 bases in between. From germline, CDR1 is SQVTM and CDR2 ANQGSEA. The CDR3 covers 14 residues. CDR3 sequence reads: CSVVDGSSYNEQFF. The CDR3 DNA reads as TGCAGCGTGGTCGACGGAAGCTCCTACAATGAGCAGTTCTTC.

The V and J genes are TRBV11-2 and TRBJ2-5; 10 nucleotides match TRBD1. With V trimmed by 5 bases and J by 9 bases, 9 bases remained unmatched. CDR3 size: 14 residues. Germline loops: CDR1 SGHAT, CDR2 FQNNGV. The CDR3 loop reads CASSPGGTGEAQYF. The CDR3, as DNA: TGTGCCAGCAGCCCAGGCGGGACAGGGGAGGCCCAGTACTTC. The variable domain in full, with the rest retrieved from reference TRBV11-2 and TRBJ2-5, is EAGVAQSPRYKIIEKRQSVAFWCNPISGHATLYWYQQILGQGPKLLIQFQNNGVVDDSQLPKDRFSAERLKGVDSTLKIQPAKLEDSAVYLCASSPGGTGEAQYFGPGTRLLVL.

This chain uses TRBV4-3 with TRBJ2-1, with a possible D match to TRBD2 (6 bases). The CDR3 runs to 16 residues. V was shortened by 1 base and J by 5 bases, with 15 bases between the two germline ends. Germline CDR1 reads LGHNA; CDR2 reads YSLEER. The CDR3 reads CASSQAPGEANNEQFF. CDR3 DNA: TGCGCCAGCAGCCAAGCTCCGGGGGAGGCCAACAATGAGCAGTTCTTC.

This clone came up once. The chain combines TRBV28 with TRBJ1-2, with TRBD1 identical over 7 bases. CDR1 and CDR2 from the germline V gene are MDHEN and SYDVKM. This CDR3 is 16 amino acids long. With 9 bases clipped from V and 4 bases from J, the junction kept 17 bases outside the gene matches. The CDR3 DNA sequence: TGTGCCAGGAGGCGAAGAGGGGGCCCCTTCTTCTATGGCTACACCTTC. Encoded protein: CARRRRGGPFFYGYTF.

V is TRBV7-3 and J is TRBJ2-3; 11 positions agree with TRBD2. Per germline, CDR1 SGHTA and CDR2 FQGTGA. There are 15 residues in the CDR3. The V and J ends lost 6 bases and 3 bases, in that order; junction bases with no gene match: 5. The CDR3 sequence is CASRLAGGPTDTQYF. In DNA form, the CDR3 reads TGTGCCAGCAGATTAGCGGGAGGGCCAACAGATACGCAGTATTTT.